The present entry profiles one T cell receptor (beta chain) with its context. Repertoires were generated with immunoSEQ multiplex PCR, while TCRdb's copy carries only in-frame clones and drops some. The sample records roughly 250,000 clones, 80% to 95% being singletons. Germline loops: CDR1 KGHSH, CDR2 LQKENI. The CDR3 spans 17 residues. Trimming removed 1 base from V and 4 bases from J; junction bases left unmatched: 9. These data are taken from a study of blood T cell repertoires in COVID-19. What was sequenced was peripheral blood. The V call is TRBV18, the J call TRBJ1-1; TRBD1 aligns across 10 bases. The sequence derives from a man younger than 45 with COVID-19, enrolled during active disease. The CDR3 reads CASSPQETGGLGTEAFF. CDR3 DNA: TGTGCCAGCTCACCACAGGAGACAGGGGGCCTCGGCACTGAAGCTTTCTTT. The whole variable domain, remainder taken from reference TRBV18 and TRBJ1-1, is NAGVMQNPRHLVRRRGQEARLRCSPMKGHSHVYWYRQLPEEGLKFMVYLQKENIIDESGMPKERFSAEFPKEGPSILRIQQVVRGDSAAYFCASSPQETGGLGTEAFFGQGTRLTVV.